This TCR beta chain comes out of a study of T cells in Graves' hyperthyroidism and ophthalmopathy. Study summary: Sampling of peripheral blood happened at initial diagnosis, prior to any treatment.

TCR beta CDR3 region amplification was performed from RNA transcripts. First-round RT-PCR targeting the TCR CDR3 was performed with the HTBI primer set. TCRdb redid the calling of the multiplex PCR reads with MiXCR, one entry per CDR3 protein. The sample contains hundreds of thousands of distinct CDR3 sequences, around 15% of which appear only once. The V end lost 8 bases, the J end lost 5 bases, and 12 bases lay between the germline ends. The CDR3 extends over 12 amino acids. The germline CDR1 and CDR2 sequences are MNHEY and SVGAGI. This clonotype has at least ten counts. Exclusion of patients followed from uncontrolled infection, other autoimmune disease, pregnancy or lactation. The diagnostic basis comprised clinical symptoms, serum thyroxine and TRAb, thyroid ultrasound and orbital computed tomography. This sample holds PBMCs from around 9.9 ml fresh peripheral blood.

The sequence derives from a woman between 18 and 29 years old with Graves' hyperthyroidism. The genes are TRBV6-5 and TRBJ1-2, with D uncertain. The sequenced sample was blood. CDR3 loop: CASGISGYGYTF. CDR3 coding DNA: TGTGCCAGCGGGATATCGGGTTATGGCTACACCTTC.